This TCR beta chain was obtained from a study of regulatory T cells in long-lasting Graves disease. Time point denoted: persistent/refractory GD, antithyroid drugs over 5 years with positive TRAb. PBMCs provided the RNA from which the TCR library was made. With 6 bases removed from V and 1 base from J, the gap between germline ends came to 12 bases. The CDR3 consists of 13 residues. The V gene's germline CDR1 is SQVTM and CDR2 ANQGSEA. Researchers made TCR beta libraries by using iRepertoire HTBI primers and running Arm-PCR on CDR3 regions. Using its own MiXCR run on the multiplex PCR reads, TCRdb lists one record per CDR3 protein. The sample records over 650,000 distinct CDR3 sequences, roughly 30% being singletons. This clonotype came up many times.

The sequence derives from a female donor with Graves disease. The sequencing here drew on peripheral blood mononuclear cells (PBMCs), taken when the disease was refractory, from a patient treated with antithyroid drugs. The chain carries TRBV29-1 and TRBJ1-1, with D perhaps matching TRBD1 (6 bases). The CDR3 nucleotides are TGCAGCGTACAGGGAGGGACGAACACTGAAGCTTTCTTT. Encoded protein: CSVQGGTNTEAFF.